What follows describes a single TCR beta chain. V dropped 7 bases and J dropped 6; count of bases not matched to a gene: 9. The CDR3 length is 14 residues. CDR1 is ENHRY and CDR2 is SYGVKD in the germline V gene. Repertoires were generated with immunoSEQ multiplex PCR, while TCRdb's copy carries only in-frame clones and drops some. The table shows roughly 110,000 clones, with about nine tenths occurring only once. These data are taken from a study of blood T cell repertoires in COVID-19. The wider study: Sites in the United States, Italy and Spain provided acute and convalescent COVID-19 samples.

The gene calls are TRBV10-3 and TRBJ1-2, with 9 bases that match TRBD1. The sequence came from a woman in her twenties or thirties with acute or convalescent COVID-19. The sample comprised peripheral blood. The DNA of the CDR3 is TGTGCCATCAATACAGGGGGCATTCAGGATGGCTACACCTTC. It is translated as CAINTGGIQDGYTF.